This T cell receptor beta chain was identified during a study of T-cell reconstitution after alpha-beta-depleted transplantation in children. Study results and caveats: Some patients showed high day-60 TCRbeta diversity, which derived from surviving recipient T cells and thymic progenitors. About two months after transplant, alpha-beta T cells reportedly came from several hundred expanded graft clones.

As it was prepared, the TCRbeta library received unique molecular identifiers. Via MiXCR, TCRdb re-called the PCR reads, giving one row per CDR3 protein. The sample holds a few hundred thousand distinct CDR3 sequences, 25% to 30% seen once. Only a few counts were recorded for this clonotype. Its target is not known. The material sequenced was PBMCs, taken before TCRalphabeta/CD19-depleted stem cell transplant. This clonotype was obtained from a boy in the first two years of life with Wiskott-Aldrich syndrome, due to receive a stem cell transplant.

As DNA, the CDR3 is TGCAGTGCTAGAACAGGGGTGGGGTCCTATAATTCACCCCTCCACTTT. Protein sequence: CSARTGVGSYNSPLHF. The chain employs TRBV20-1 and TRBJ1-6; 7 bases match TRBD1. In germline, CDR1 is DFQATT, CDR2 SNEGSKA (reference sequence). The CDR3 loop spans 16 amino acids. Trimming removed 2 bases from V and 1 base from J; junction bases left unmatched: 5.